This TCR beta chain was captured in a study of T cells after posttransplantation cyclophosphamide. Regarding the study as a whole: Blood and skin or GI T cell repertoires showed limited TRB overlap.

Sequenced by immunoSEQ multiplex PCR; TCRdb stores in-frame clones only, minus some. The repertoire holds some 4,300 clones, with approximately 57% as singletons. V was shortened by 3 bases and J by 5 bases, with 11 bases between the two germline ends. CDR3 length: 14 residues. Germline V gives CDR1 MDHEN, CDR2 SYDVKM. By share of the sample, this clone is medium-sized. The antigen is undetermined. The specimen sequenced was memory CD8+ T cells sorted from blood. The origin of this receptor is a woman aged 55-69 years in good health, CMV-negative, and a related stem cell transplant donor. The V call is TRBV28, the J call TRBJ1-5, with D possibly TRBD1 on 5 matching bases. As DNA, the CDR3 is TGTGCCAGCAGTTTGATCGGCAGGGATCAGCCCCAGCATTTT. This codes for CASSLIGRDQPQHF.